A selection of T cell receptor beta chains follows, all from one sample in a study of CD8 T cells in Susac syndrome. TCRdb reprocessed the immunoSEQ multiplex PCR reads with MiXCR, giving one entry per CDR3 protein. This sample has nearly 200,000 distinct CDR3 sequences; over 90% occur once, and the top ten carry approximately 0.097%. The sample was CD4+ T cells from PBMCs. The receptors come from a human donor with multiple sclerosis. Each CDR3 is given with its conserved first and last residue. A D gene is named only where the DNA matches it firmly. For some rows the clone size is stated as once, few or many, or as a class when expanded; others skip it.

d_gene: NA
v_gene: TRBV20-1
abundance: NA
j_gene: TRBJ1-6
CDR3aa: CSARDRGAPGSYNSPLHF
CDR3nt: TGCAGTGCTAGAGATCGAGGGGCCCCGGGCTCCTATAATTCACCCCTCCACTTT

d_gene: TRBD1
v_gene: TRBV29-1
abundance: once
j_gene: TRBJ1-2
CDR3aa: CSVYHFGTGTVSYTF
CDR3nt: TGCAGCGTTTACCACTTCGGGACAGGGACCGTTAGCTACACCTTC

d_gene: TRBD2
v_gene: TRBV7-9
abundance: NA
j_gene: TRBJ2-4
CDR3aa: CASSPGLAGIAKNIQYF
CDR3nt: TGTGCCAGCAGCCCGGGACTAGCGGGAATAGCCAAAAACATTCAGTACTTC

d_gene: NA
v_gene: TRBV1
abundance: once
j_gene: TRBJ2-2
CDR3aa: CTSDHRTGELFF
CDR3nt: TGCACCAGTGATCATAGAACCGGGGAGCTGTTTTTT

d_gene: TRBD1
v_gene: TRBV7-2
abundance: NA
j_gene: TRBJ2-4
CDR3aa: CASSINPGGNIQYF
CDR3nt: TGTGCCAGCAGCATAAACCCAGGGGGCAACATTCAGTACTTC

d_gene: TRBD2
v_gene: TRBV27
abundance: NA
j_gene: TRBJ2-1
CDR3aa: CASSFSGGPRVEQFF
CDR3nt: TGTGCCAGCAGTTTTTCGGGAGGGCCGAGGGTAGAGCAGTTCTTC

d_gene: TRBD1
v_gene: TRBV6-6
abundance: NA
j_gene: TRBJ1-5
CDR3aa: CASSYDRALDQPQHF
CDR3nt: TGTGCCAGCAGTTACGACAGGGCACTGGATCAGCCCCAGCATTTT

d_gene: NA
v_gene: TRBV20-1
abundance: NA
j_gene: TRBJ2-6
CDR3aa: CSAKSSGANVLTF
CDR3nt: TGCAGTGCTAAGAGCTCTGGGGCCAACGTCCTGACTTTC

d_gene: NA
v_gene: TRBV7-2
abundance: NA
j_gene: TRBJ2-5
CDR3aa: CASSLGQLKETQYF
CDR3nt: TGTGCCAGCAGCTTAGGCCAGCTTAAAGAGACCCAGTACTTC

d_gene: TRBD1
v_gene: TRBV12-3/TRBV12-4
abundance: NA
j_gene: TRBJ2-7
CDR3aa: CASSLGQGVNEQYF
CDR3nt: TGTGCCAGCAGTTTAGGACAGGGGGTCAACGAGCAGTACTTC

d_gene: NA
v_gene: TRBV20-1
abundance: NA
j_gene: TRBJ1-1
CDR3aa: CSAAPTQRVNTEAFF
CDR3nt: TGCAGTGCTGCCCCTACCCAGCGCGTGAACACTGAAGCTTTCTTT

d_gene: NA
v_gene: TRBV20-1
abundance: few
j_gene: TRBJ1-2
CDR3aa: CSATRENYGYTF
CDR3nt: TGCAGTGCGACCAGGGAGAACTATGGCTACACCTTC

d_gene: NA
v_gene: TRBV7-2
abundance: NA
j_gene: TRBJ2-3
CDR3aa: CASSLQVAADFTDTQYF
CDR3nt: TGTGCCAGCAGCTTACAGGTTGCGGCTGATTTCACAGATACGCAGTATTTT

d_gene: TRBD1
v_gene: TRBV20-1
abundance: NA
j_gene: TRBJ2-2
CDR3aa: CSARDRNSGELFF
CDR3nt: TGCAGTGCCAGGGACAGAAATTCCGGGGAGCTGTTTTTT